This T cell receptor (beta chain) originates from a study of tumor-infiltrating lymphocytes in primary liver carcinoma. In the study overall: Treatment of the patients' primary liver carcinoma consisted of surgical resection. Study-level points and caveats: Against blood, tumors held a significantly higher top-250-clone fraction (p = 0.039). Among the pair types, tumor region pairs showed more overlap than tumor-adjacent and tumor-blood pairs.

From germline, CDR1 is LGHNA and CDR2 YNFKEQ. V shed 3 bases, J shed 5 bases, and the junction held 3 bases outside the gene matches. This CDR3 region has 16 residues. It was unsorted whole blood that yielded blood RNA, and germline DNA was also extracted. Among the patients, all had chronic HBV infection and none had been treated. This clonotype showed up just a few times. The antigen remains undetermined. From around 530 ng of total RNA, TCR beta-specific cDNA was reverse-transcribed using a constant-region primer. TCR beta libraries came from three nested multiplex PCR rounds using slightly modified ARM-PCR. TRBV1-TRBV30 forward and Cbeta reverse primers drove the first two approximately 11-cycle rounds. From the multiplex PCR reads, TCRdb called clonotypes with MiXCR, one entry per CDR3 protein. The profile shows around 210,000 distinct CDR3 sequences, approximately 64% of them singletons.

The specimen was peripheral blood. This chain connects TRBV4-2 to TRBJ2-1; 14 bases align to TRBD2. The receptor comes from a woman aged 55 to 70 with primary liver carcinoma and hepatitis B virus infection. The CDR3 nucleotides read TGTGCCAGCAGCCAGACGACTAGCGGGAGGGACAATGAGCAGTTCTTC. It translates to CASSQTTSGRDNEQFF.